Listed here are 3 T cell receptor beta chains from one sample, sequenced in a study of CD8 T cells in Susac syndrome. Reverse transcription of about 0.45 to 1 ug RNA was carried out with random hexamers. TCRdb re-called the immunoSEQ multiplex PCR reads through MiXCR, storing one row per CDR3 protein. The sample consists of about 150,000 distinct CDR3 sequences, approximately 95% of them appearing once. Sequenced input: CD4+ T cells from PBMCs. The receptors were gathered from a human donor with Susac syndrome.

The chain carries TRBV9 and TRBJ2-3; D ambiguous. The CDR3 is made up of 16 amino acids. Germline CDR1 and CDR2: SGDLS and YYNGEE. V was clipped by 0 bases and J by 0 bases, with 11 bases between them. CDR3 region: CASSVDGIPSTDTQYF. DNA for the CDR3: TGTGCCAGCAGCGTAGATGGTATACCTAGCACAGATACGCAGTATTTT.

The rearrangement joins TRBV3-1 to TRBJ2-5; 7 nucleotides match TRBD2. Germline V gives CDR1 LGHDT, CDR2 YNNKEL (reference sequence). The V segment lost 0 bases and the J segment 1 base; nucleotides outside the gene matches: 8. The CDR3 is 17 amino acids. CDR3 residues: CASSQDRRASGQETQYF. The CDR3, as DNA: TGTGCCAGCAGCCAAGATAGGAGAGCTAGCGGCCAAGAGACCCAGTACTTC.

The chain combines TRBV29-1 with TRBJ2-1; D not resolved. This CDR3 has 12 residues. Trimming removed 0 bases from V and 8 bases from J, with 8 bases in between. CDR1 SQVTM and CDR2 ANQGSEA come from the germline V gene. DNA for the CDR3: TGCAGCGTTGAAGAGGCAGGCTATGAGCAGTTCTTC. It yields the protein CSVEEAGYEQFF.